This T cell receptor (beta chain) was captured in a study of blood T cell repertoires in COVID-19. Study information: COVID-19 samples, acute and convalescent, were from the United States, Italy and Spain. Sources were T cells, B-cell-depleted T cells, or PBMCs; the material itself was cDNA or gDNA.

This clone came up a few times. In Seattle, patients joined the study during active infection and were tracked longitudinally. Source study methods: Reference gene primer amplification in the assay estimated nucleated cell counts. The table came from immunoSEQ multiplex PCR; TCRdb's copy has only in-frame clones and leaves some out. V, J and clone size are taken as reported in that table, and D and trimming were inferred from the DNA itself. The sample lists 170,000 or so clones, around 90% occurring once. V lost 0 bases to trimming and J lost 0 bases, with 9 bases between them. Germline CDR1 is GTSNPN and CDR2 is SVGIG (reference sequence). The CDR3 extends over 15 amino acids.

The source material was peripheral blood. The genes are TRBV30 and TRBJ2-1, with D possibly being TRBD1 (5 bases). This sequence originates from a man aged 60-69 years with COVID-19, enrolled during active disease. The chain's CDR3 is CAWSVGQSSYNEQFF. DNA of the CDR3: TGTGCCTGGAGTGTCGGACAAAGCTCCTACAATGAGCAGTTCTTC.